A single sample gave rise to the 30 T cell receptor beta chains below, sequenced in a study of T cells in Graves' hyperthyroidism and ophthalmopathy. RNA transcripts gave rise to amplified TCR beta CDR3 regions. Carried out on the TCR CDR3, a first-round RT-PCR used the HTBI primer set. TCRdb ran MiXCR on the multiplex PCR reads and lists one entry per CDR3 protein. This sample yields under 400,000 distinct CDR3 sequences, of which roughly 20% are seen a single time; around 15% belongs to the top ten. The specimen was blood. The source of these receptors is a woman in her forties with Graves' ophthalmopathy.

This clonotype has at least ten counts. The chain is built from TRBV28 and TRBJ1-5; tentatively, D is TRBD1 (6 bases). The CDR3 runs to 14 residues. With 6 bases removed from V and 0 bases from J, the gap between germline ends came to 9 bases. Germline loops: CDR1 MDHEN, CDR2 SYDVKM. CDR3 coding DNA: TGTGCCAGCAGCAGGGACATTAGCAATCAGCCCCAGCATTTT. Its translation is CASSRDISNQPQHF.

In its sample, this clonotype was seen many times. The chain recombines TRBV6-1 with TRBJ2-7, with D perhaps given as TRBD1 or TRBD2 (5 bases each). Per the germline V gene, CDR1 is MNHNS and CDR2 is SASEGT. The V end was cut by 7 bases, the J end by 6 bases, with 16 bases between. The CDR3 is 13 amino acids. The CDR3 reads CASTGTWAGEQYF. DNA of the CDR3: TGTGCCAGCACCGGGACCTGGGCGGGCGAGCAGTACTTC.

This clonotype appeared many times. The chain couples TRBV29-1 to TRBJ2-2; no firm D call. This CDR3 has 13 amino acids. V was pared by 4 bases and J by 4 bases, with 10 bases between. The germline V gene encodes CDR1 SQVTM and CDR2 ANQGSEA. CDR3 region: CSVGAQVTGELFF. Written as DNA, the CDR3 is TGCAGCGTTGGCGCTCAAGTCACCGGGGAGCTGTTTTTT.

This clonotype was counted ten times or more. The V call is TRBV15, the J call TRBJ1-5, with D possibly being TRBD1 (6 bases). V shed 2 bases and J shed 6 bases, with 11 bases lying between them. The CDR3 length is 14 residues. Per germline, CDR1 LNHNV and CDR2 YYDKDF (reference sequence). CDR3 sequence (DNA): TGTGCCACCAGCAGACAGGGGAGGGGTCAGCCCCAGCATTTT. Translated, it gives CATSRQGRGQPQHF.

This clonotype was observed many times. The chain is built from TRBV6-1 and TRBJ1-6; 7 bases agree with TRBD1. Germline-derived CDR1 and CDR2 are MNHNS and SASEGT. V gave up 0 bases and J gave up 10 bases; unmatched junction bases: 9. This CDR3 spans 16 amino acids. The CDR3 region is CASSEALHRGRSPLHF. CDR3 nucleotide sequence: TGTGCCAGCAGTGAAGCGCTTCACAGGGGTAGATCACCCCTCCACTTT.

The CDR3 protein is CASSPTGAPLSYEQYF. CDR3 in DNA: TGTGCCAGCAGTCCTACGGGGGCACCACTCTCCTACGAGCAGTACTTC. The chain links TRBV28 to TRBJ2-7, with D perhaps matching TRBD1 or TRBD2 (6 bases each). Germline V CDR1 and CDR2: MDHEN, SYDVKM. V was pared by 5 bases and J by 0 bases, with 17 bases between. The CDR3 totals 16 residues.

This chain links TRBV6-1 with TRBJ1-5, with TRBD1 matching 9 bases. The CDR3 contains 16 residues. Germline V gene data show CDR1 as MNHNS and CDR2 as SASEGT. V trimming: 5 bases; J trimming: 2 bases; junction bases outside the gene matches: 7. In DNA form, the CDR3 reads TGTGCCAGCAGTCCTGCGACAGGGGGGGGCAATCAGCCCCAGCATTTT. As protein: CASSPATGGGNQPQHF.

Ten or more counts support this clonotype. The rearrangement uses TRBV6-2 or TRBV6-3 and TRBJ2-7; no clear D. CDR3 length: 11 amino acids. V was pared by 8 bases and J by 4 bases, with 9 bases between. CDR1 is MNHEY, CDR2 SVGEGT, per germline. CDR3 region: CASGLNYEQYF. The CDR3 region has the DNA TGTGCCAGCGGGCTAAATTACGAGCAGTACTTC.

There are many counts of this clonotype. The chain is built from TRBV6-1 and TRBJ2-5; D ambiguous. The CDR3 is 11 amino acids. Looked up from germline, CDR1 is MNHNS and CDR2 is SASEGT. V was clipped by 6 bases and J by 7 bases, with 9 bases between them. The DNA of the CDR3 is TGTGCCAGCAGCGTCTCAAGGACCCAGTACTTC. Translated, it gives CASSVSRTQYF.

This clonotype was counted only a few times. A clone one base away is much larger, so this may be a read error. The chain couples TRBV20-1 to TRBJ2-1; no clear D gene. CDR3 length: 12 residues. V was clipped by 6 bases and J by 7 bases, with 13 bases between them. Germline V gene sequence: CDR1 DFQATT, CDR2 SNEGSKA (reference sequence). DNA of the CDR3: TGCAGTGCGTCAGATAACGAAAATGAGCAGTTCTTC. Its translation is CSASDNENEQFF.

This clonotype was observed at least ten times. The CDR3 loop reads CASGLAGLAFF. Here the CDR3 DNA reads TGTGCTAGTGGTCTCGCAGGGCTAGCTTTCTTT. The rearrangement joins TRBV12-5 to TRBJ1-1, with D perhaps TRBD1 (5 bases). Trimming stripped 5 bases from V and 10 bases from J, with 11 bases between. The CDR3 extends over 11 amino acids. Germline assignment: CDR1 LGHNT and CDR2 FRNRAP. Combining the CDR3 with reference TRBV12-5 and TRBJ1-1 gives the whole variable domain DARVTQTPRHKVTEMGQEVTMRCQPILGHNTVFWYRQTMMQGLELLAYFRNRAPLDDSGMPKDRFSAEMPDATLATLKIQPSEPRDSAVYFCASGLAGLAFFGQGTRLTVV.

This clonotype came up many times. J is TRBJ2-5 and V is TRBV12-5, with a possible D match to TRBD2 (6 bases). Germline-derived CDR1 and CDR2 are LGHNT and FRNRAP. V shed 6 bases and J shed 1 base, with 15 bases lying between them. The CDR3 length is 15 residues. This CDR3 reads CASGIGGGPQETQYF. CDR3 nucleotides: TGTGCTAGTGGCATCGGGGGAGGACCCCAAGAGACCCAGTACTTC. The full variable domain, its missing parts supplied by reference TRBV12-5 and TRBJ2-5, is DARVTQTPRHKVTEMGQEVTMRCQPILGHNTVFWYRQTMMQGLELLAYFRNRAPLDDSGMPKDRFSAEMPDATLATLKIQPSEPRDSAVYFCASGIGGGPQETQYFGPGTRLLVL.

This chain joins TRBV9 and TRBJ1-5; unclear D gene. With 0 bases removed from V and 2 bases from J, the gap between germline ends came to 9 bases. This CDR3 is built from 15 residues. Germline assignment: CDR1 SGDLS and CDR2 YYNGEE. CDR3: CASSVEGSRNQPQHF. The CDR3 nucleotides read TGTGCCAGCAGCGTAGAGGGCAGCCGCAATCAGCCCCAGCATTTT.

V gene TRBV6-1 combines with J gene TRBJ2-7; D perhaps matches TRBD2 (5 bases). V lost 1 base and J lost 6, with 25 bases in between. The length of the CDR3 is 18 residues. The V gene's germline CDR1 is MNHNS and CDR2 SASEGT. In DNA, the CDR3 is TGTGCCAGCAGTGAAGTACATGGCGGGCTAGCTTTTACCCTCGAGCAGTACTTC. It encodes CASSEVHGGLAFTLEQYF.

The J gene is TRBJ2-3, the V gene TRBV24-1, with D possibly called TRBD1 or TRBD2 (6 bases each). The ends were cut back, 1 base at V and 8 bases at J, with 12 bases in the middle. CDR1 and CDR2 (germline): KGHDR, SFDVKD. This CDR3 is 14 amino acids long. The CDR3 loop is CATSDLGGRSTQYF. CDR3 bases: TGTGCCACCAGTGATTTAGGGGGGAGGTCTACGCAGTATTTT.

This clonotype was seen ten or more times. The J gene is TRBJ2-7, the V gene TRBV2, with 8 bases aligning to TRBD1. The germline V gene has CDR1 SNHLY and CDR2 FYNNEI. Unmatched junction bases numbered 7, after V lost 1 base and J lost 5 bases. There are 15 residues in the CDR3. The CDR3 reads CASSEGGAGGDEQYF. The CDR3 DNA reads TGTGCCAGCAGTGAAGGAGGGGCAGGGGGCGACGAGCAGTACTTC.

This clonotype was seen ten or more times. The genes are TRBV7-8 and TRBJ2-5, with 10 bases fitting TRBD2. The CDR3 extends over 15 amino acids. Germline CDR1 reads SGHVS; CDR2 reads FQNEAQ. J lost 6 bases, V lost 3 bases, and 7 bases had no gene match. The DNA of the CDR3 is TGTGCCAGCAGCTTGTTAGCGGGAGGAGAAAAGACCCAGTACTTC. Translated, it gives CASSLLAGGEKTQYF.

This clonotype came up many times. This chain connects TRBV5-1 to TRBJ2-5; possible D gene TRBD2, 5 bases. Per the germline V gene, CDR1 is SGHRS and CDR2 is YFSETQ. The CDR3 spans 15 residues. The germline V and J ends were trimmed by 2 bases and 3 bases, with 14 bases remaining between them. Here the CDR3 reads CASSFRLVGEETQYF. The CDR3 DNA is TGCGCCAGCAGCTTCCGATTGGTGGGAGAAGAGACCCAGTACTTC.

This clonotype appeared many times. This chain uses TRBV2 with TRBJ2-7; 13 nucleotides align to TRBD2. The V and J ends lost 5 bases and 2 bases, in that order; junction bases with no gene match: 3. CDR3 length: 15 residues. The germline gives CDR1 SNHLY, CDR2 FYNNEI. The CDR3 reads CASSSTSGRAYEQYF. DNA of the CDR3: TGTGCCAGCAGTTCCACTAGCGGGAGGGCCTACGAGCAGTACTTC.

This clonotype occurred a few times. Here the CDR3 DNA reads TGTGCCAGCAGCCAAGTAAGCGCTGAAGCTTTCTTT. Its protein product is CASSQVSAEAFF. The chain couples TRBV3-1 to TRBJ1-1; D is uncertain. V was cut by 1 base and J by 6 bases, with 6 bases left in between. Germline V CDR1 and CDR2: LGHDT, YNNKEL (reference sequence). CDR3 size: 12 residues.

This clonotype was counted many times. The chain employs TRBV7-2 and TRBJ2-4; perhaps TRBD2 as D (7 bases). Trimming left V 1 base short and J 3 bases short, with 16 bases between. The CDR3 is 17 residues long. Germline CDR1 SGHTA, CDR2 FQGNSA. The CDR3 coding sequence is TGTGCCAGCAGCTTAGGATTAGGGGGGGCTGACAAAAACATTCAGTACTTC. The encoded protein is CASSLGLGGADKNIQYF.

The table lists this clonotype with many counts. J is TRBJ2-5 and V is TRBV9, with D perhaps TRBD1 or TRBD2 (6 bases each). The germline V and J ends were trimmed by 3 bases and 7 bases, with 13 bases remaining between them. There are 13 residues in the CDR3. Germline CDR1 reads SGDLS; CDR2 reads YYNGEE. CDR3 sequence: CASSEGEEGTQYF. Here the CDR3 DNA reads TGTGCCAGCAGCGAGGGGGAGGAAGGGACCCAGTACTTC.

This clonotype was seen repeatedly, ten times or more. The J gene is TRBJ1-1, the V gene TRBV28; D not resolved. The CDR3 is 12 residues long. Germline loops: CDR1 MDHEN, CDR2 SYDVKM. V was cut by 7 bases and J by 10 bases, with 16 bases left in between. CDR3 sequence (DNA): TGTGCCAGCAACGTGAATCGGAGAGGAGCTTTCTTT. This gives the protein CASNVNRRGAFF.

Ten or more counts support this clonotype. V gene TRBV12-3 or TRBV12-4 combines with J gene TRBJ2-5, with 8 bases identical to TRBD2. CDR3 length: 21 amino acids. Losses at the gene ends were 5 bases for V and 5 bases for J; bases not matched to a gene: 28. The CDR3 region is CASSLILRGVSRQERGETQYF. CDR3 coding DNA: TGTGCCAGCAGTCTAATACTGCGCGGGGTGTCGAGACAGGAGCGGGGGGAGACCCAGTACTTC.

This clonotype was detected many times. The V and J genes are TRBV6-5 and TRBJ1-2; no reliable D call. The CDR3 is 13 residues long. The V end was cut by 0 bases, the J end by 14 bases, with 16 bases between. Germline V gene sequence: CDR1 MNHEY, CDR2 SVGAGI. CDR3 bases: TGTGCCAGCAGTTACTCGTCTATCGTCGCGGCGACCTTC. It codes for CASSYSSIVAATF.

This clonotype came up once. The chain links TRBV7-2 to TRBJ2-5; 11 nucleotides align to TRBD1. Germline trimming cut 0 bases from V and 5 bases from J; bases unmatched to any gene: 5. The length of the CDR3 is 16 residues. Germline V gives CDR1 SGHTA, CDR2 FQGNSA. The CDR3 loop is CASSLAGTGGRETQYF. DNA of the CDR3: TGTGCCAGCAGCTTAGCAGGGACAGGGGGGCGTGAGACCCAGTACTTC.

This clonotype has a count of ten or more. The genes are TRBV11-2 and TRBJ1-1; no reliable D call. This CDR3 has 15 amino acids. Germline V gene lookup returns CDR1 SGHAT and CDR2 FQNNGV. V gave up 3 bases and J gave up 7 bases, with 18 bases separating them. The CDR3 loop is CASSFGLRVSGEAFF. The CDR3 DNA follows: TGTGCCAGCAGCTTCGGTCTGAGGGTTTCTGGTGAAGCTTTCTTT.

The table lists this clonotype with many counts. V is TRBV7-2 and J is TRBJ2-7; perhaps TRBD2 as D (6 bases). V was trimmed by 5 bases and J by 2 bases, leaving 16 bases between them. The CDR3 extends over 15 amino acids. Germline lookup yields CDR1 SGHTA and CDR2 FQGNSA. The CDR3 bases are TGTGCCAGCAGCCCCCGCCGGGACTCTACCTACGAGCAGTACTTC. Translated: CASSPRRDSTYEQYF.

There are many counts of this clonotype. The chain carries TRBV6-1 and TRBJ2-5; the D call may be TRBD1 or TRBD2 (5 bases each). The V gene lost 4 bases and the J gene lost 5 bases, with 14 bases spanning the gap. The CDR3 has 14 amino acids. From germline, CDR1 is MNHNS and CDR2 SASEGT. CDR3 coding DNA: TGTGCCAGCAGTGCACAGCAGGGAGTGGAGACCCAGTACTTC. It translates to CASSAQQGVETQYF.

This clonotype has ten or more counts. CDR3 sequence: CASSEAPLGETQYF. In DNA, the CDR3 is TGTGCCAGCAGTGAAGCCCCACTGGGTGAGACCCAGTACTTC. The chain is built from TRBV6-1 and TRBJ2-5; D unresolved. The CDR3 runs to 14 residues. The ends were cut back, 0 bases at V and 5 bases at J, with 10 bases in the middle. The germline gives CDR1 MNHNS, CDR2 SASEGT.